These 15 T cell receptor beta chains share one sample of origin, sequenced in a study of technical replicates of blood from a few donors (dated by TCRdb to about 2017). The library was built by means of the immunoSEQ multiplex PCR assay. TCRdb provides this immuneACCESS table in a form limited to in-frame rearrangements. Some clones are lacking; in checked studies, under half of them reflect an unresolved V gene, and why the rest are absent is not known. The sample includes 70,000 to 75,000 clones, with approximately 95% observed a single time. The leading ten clones occupy 0.2% to 0.3% of the sample. Sequencing was carried out using T cells isolated from PBMCs. These TCRs come from a human donor in good health.

The chain joins TRBV11-2 to TRBJ2-5; 8 bases align to TRBD2. There are 17 residues in the CDR3. CDR1 is SGHAT and CDR2 is FQNNGV in the germline V gene. The V and J ends lost 0 bases and 2 bases, in that order; junction bases with no gene match: 8. CDR3 loop: CASSLEGLVTGQETQYF. In DNA form, the CDR3 reads TGTGCCAGCAGCTTAGAGGGACTAGTAACCGGGCAAGAGACCCAGTACTTC.

The chain is built from TRBV9 and TRBJ2-7; a weak D match, TRBD1 (5 bases). Trimming shortened V by 0 bases and J by 7 bases, and 11 bases separated the two germline ends. From germline, CDR1 is SGDLS and CDR2 YYNGEE. The CDR3 loop spans 13 amino acids. The CDR3, as DNA: TGTGCCAGCAGCGTAGAGGGGTTCGGAGAGCAGTACTTC. As protein: CASSVEGFGEQYF.

This clone appeared a single time. The chain links TRBV6-5 to TRBJ2-7, with TRBD1 as a possible D gene (6 bases). The V end was cut by 8 bases, the J end by 0 bases, with 14 bases between. This CDR3 is 14 amino acids long. Germline V gene sequence: CDR1 MNHEY, CDR2 SVGAGI. As DNA, the CDR3 is TGTGCCAGCTCCCAGGGGCATAGCTCCTACGAGCAGTACTTC. Translating gives CASSQGHSSYEQYF.

This sequence joins TRBV27 and TRBJ2-2; TRBD1 matches at 12 bases. Trimming at V came to 5 bases and at J to 5 bases, leaving 3 bases not matched to a gene. Germline V gives CDR1 MNHEY, CDR2 SMNVEV (reference sequence). This CDR3 has 15 amino acids. The CDR3: CASSRDRGRTGELFF. CDR3 coding DNA: TGTGCCAGCAGTCGGGACAGGGGGCGAACCGGGGAGCTGTTTTTT.

This chain uses TRBV11-1 with TRBJ2-2; D gene uncertain. This CDR3 has 14 amino acids. Germline CDR1 reads SGHAT; CDR2 reads FQDESV (reference sequence). Trimming took 3 bases from V and 8 from J, leaving 13 bases between them. CDR3 sequence reads: CASSFSFPSGELFF. In nucleotides, the CDR3 is TGTGCCAGCAGCTTTTCTTTCCCCTCGGGGGAGCTGTTTTTT.

The chain couples TRBV7-9 to TRBJ2-3, with 7 bases aligning to TRBD1. Germline V gene lookup returns CDR1 SEHNR and CDR2 FQNEAQ (reference sequence). The CDR3 spans 15 residues. The ends lost 8 bases at V and 3 bases at J; junction bases unmatched: 11. The CDR3 sequence: CASCDITGATDTQYF. CDR3 nucleotides: TGTGCCAGCTGCGACATAACAGGGGCGACAGATACGCAGTATTTT. The whole variable domain, filled in from reference TRBV7-9 and TRBJ2-3, reads DTGVSQNPRHKITKRGQNVTFRCDPISEHNRLYWYRQTLGQGPEFLTYFQNEAQLEKSRLLSDRFSAERPKGSFSTLEIQRTEQGDSAMYLCASCDITGATDTQYFGPGTRLTVL.

This clone was recorded once. The CDR3, as DNA: TGCGCCAGCAGCTTGGGGATAGCGGGGGGTTACGAGCAGTACTTC. It specifies CASSLGIAGGYEQYF. V is TRBV5-1 and J is TRBJ2-7; TRBD2 aligns across 10 bases. In germline, CDR1 is SGHRS, CDR2 YFSETQ. The CDR3 runs 15 residues. V shed 0 bases, J shed 4 bases, and the junction held 4 bases outside the gene matches.

The chain combines TRBV5-1 with TRBJ2-7; D perhaps matches TRBD1 (6 bases). The V and J ends lost 3 bases and 3 bases respectively, with 10 bases between them. The CDR3 extends over 13 amino acids. In germline, CDR1 is SGHRS, CDR2 YFSETQ. CDR3 region: CASSYPGVYEQYF. The CDR3 nucleotides are TGCGCCAGCAGCTACCCAGGGGTCTACGAGCAGTACTTC.

This rearrangement joins TRBV7-9 to TRBJ2-7; 13 bases are a match to TRBD2. The CDR3 extends over 15 amino acids. Per the germline V gene, CDR1 is SEHNR and CDR2 is FQNEAQ (reference sequence). After removal of 5 bases from V and 6 bases from J, the junction contained 7 bases not matched to a gene. This chain's CDR3 is CASSLGLAGDVEQYF. DNA of the CDR3: TGTGCCAGCAGCCTCGGACTAGCGGGAGATGTCGAGCAGTACTTC. Looking up the rest from reference TRBV7-9 and TRBJ2-7 gives the full variable domain: DTGVSQNPRHKITKRGQNVTFRCDPISEHNRLYWYRQTLGQGPEFLTYFQNEAQLEKSRLLSDRFSAERPKGSFSTLEIQRTEQGDSAMYLCASSLGLAGDVEQYFGPGTRLTVT.

The chain carries TRBV19 and TRBJ2-7; D is possibly TRBD2 (5 bases). V gave up 7 bases and J gave up 4 bases, with 23 bases separating them. From germline, CDR1 is LNHDA and CDR2 SQIVND (reference sequence). There are 16 residues in the CDR3. The CDR3 protein is CASKSGGPPGTYEQYF. The DNA of the CDR3 is TGTGCCAGTAAATCGGGTGGGCCACCGGGAACTTACGAGCAGTACTTC.

The V and J genes are TRBV4-1 and TRBJ1-5; D unresolved. Per the germline V gene, CDR1 is MGHRA and CDR2 is YSYEKL. This CDR3 spans 16 amino acids. Trimming took off 2 bases at V and 2 bases at J, with 13 bases between the two ends. In DNA, the CDR3 is TGCGCCAGCAGCCAAATAAACATGGTGGGCAATCAGCCCCAGCATTTT. Translated: CASSQINMVGNQPQHF.

The chain carries TRBV5-4 and TRBJ1-2; 8 bases line up with TRBD1. Germline V gene lookup returns CDR1 SGHNT and CDR2 YYREEE (reference sequence). The trim removed 4 bases at V and 2 bases at J, leaving 7 bases unmatched. This CDR3 comprises 15 residues. The CDR3 sequence is CASSGGDRRNYGYTF. The DNA of the CDR3 is TGTGCCAGCAGCGGGGGGGACAGGAGGAACTATGGCTACACCTTC.

This chain connects TRBV7-8 to TRBJ1-6, with TRBD1 identical over 9 bases. With V trimmed by 4 bases and J by 10 bases, 8 bases remained unmatched. The germline CDR1 and CDR2 sequences are SGHVS and FQNEAQ. This CDR3 is 15 amino acids long. The CDR3 loop reads CASSSTGTGYSPLHF. CDR3 DNA sequence: TGTGCCAGCAGCTCTACCGGGACAGGGTACTCACCCCTCCACTTT.

The V call is TRBV6-5, the J call TRBJ2-5; tentative D call: TRBD1 (5 bases). The CDR3 consists of 15 residues. The ends were cut back, 2 bases at V and 1 base at J, with 11 bases in the middle. The germline CDR1 and CDR2 sequences are MNHEY and SVGAGI. The CDR3: CASSYSLGLQETQYF. The CDR3 DNA reads TGTGCCAGCAGTTACAGCTTGGGGCTCCAAGAGACCCAGTACTTC.

J is TRBJ1-2 and V is TRBV28; 7 bases match TRBD1. The CDR3 runs 15 residues. Per the germline V gene, CDR1 is MDHEN and CDR2 is SYDVKM. V shed 6 bases and J 5 bases; nucleotides not matched to a gene: 12. In DNA form, the CDR3 reads TGTGCCAGCAGGACTACCGGGACAGATATTTATGGCTACACCTTC. This encodes CASRTTGTDIYGYTF.